Listed here are 21 T cell receptor beta chains from one sample, sequenced in a study of cytomegalovirus exposure and HLA in healthy donors. PCR primers comprised 60 Vbeta and 13 Jbeta primers. The protocol was immunoSEQ multiplex PCR, while the TCRdb copy is restricted to in-frame clones and leaves out a portion. This repertoire includes 140,000 to 150,000 clones. The sequencing sample was made of PBMCs. The receptors derive from a male donor in good health and CMV-seronegative.

The CDR3 loop reads CASSPQGQGKETQYF. The CDR3 DNA is TGTGCCAGCTCACCACAGGGCCAGGGGAAAGAGACCCAGTACTTC. V gene TRBV18 combines with J gene TRBJ2-5; a possible D gene is TRBD1 (6 bases). V was trimmed by 1 base and J by 3 bases, leaving 12 bases between them. The CDR3 is 15 amino acids. CDR1 is KGHSH and CDR2 is LQKENI in the germline V gene.

J is TRBJ2-7 and V is TRBV6-5, with TRBD2 matching 7 bases. CDR3 length: 13 residues. CDR1 is MNHEY and CDR2 is SVGAGI in the germline V gene. J was trimmed by 3 bases and V by 6 bases; bases with no gene match: 5. The CDR3 region is CASRRGLHYEQYF. CDR3 bases: TGTGCCAGCAGGCGGGGGTTACACTACGAGCAGTACTTC.

The V and J genes are TRBV5-6 and TRBJ2-7; perhaps TRBD1 as D (5 bases). Germline V gene data show CDR1 as SGHDT and CDR2 as YYEEEE. The ends were cut back, 0 bases at V and 0 bases at J, with 7 bases in the middle. The CDR3 length is 14 residues. DNA of the CDR3: TGTGCCAGCAGCTTGGGGGGCCTCTCCTACGAGCAGTACTTC. Its translation is CASSLGGLSYEQYF.

The chain has TRBV19 and TRBJ1-3; 7 positions match TRBD1. Germline V gives CDR1 LNHDA, CDR2 SQIVND (reference sequence). After removal of 11 bases from V and 0 bases from J, the junction contained 7 bases not matched to a gene. The CDR3 consists of 14 residues. In DNA form, the CDR3 reads TGTGCCTCAAACAGGGGCGACTCTGGAAACACCATATATTTT. Protein sequence: CASNRGDSGNTIYF.

V gene TRBV6-6 combines with J gene TRBJ1-2, with TRBD1 matching 8 bases. Germline CDR1 reads MNHNY; CDR2 reads SVGAGI (reference sequence). The J segment lost 4 bases and the V segment lost 5 bases, leaving 6 bases of the junction unmatched. CDR3 length: 14 amino acids. In DNA form, the CDR3 reads TGTGCCAGCAGTCTATCCGGACAGGGCTATGGCTACACCTTC. It codes for CASSLSGQGYGYTF.

V is TRBV18 and J is TRBJ1-1; no definite D call. The V gene lost 6 bases and the J gene lost 4 bases, with 12 bases spanning the gap. The CDR3 totals 13 residues. CDR1 and CDR2 from the germline V gene are KGHSH and LQKENI. CDR3 region: CASSPDSATEAFF. CDR3 in DNA: TGTGCCAGCTCCCCGGACTCAGCCACTGAAGCTTTCTTT.

The chain has TRBV5-1 and TRBJ1-1, with D perhaps TRBD1 (5 bases). Trimming pared 4 bases from V and 1 base from J, leaving 11 bases between. The germline gives CDR1 SGHRS, CDR2 YFSETQ. This CDR3 spans 14 amino acids. Written as DNA, the CDR3 is TGCGCCAGCAGCGCACAGGTCCGGAACACTGAAGCTTTCTTT. It yields the protein CASSAQVRNTEAFF. The full variable domain, with the rest looked up from reference TRBV5-1 and TRBJ1-1, is KAGVTQTPRYLIKTRGQQVTLSCSPISGHRSVSWYQQTPGQGLQFLFEYFSETQRNKGNFPGRFSGRQFSNSRSEMNVSTLELGDSALYLCASSAQVRNTEAFFGQGTRLTVV.

About this clone: At one boundary the junction diverges from the germline segment, which might be a read error. The chain links TRBV7-7 to TRBJ2-2; 8 bases match TRBD1. The CDR3 is made up of 19 amino acids. Germline V gives CDR1 SSHAT, CDR2 FNYEAQ (reference sequence). CDR3 region: CASSLEGFTGQGNTGELFF. The CDR3 DNA sequence: TGTGCTAGCAGCTTAGAGGGGTTTACCGGACAGGGGAACACCGGGGAGCTGTTTTTT.

V and J are TRBV9 and TRBJ2-5, with 8 bases matching TRBD2. From germline, CDR1 is SGDLS and CDR2 YYNGEE. The V gene end was trimmed by 0 bases and the J gene end by 5 bases; junction bases not matched to a gene: 6. The CDR3 is made up of 15 amino acids. DNA for the CDR3: TGTGCCAGCAGCGTAGTGGCTAGCGGGTGGGAGACCCAGTACTTC. The encoded protein is CASSVVASGWETQYF.

The rearrangement links TRBV7-9 to TRBJ2-7; D remains unclear. V was shortened by 4 bases and J by 0 bases, with 13 bases between the two germline ends. The CDR3 has 15 amino acids. Germline CDR1 and CDR2: SEHNR and FQNEAQ (reference sequence). As DNA, the CDR3 is TGTGCCAGCAGCTCAACTGAATTTGGCTCCTACGAGCAGTACTTC. Translated, it gives CASSSTEFGSYEQYF.

The CDR3 protein is CSVGDDREKDTEAFF. The CDR3 DNA follows: TGCAGCGTTGGGGACGACAGGGAGAAAGACACTGAAGCTTTCTTT. This chain links TRBV29-1 with TRBJ1-1; TRBD1 agrees at 7 bases. The germline CDR1 and CDR2 sequences are SQVTM and ANQGSEA. V trimming: 4 bases; J trimming: 3 bases; junction bases outside the gene matches: 11. The CDR3 runs to 15 residues.

Comments on this clone: The sample holds other DNA sequences that translate to the same CDR3. V gene TRBV5-1 combines with J gene TRBJ1-1; D is ambiguous. Germline lookup yields CDR1 SGHRS and CDR2 YFSETQ. Trimming pared 1 base from V and 0 bases from J, leaving 7 bases between. This CDR3 is 14 amino acids long. DNA for the CDR3: TGCGCCAGCAGCTTGAGCACGGTGAACACTGAAGCTTTCTTT. As protein: CASSLSTVNTEAFF.

The J gene is TRBJ2-1, the V gene TRBV6-5; TRBD2 might be the D (6 bases). The CDR3 contains 15 residues. Germline CDR1 is MNHEY and CDR2 is SVGAGI. V was clipped by 0 bases and J by 1 base, with 7 bases between them. CDR3 amino acids: CASSYSSGSYNEQFF. The CDR3 DNA is TGTGCCAGCAGTTACTCTAGCGGTTCCTACAATGAGCAGTTCTTC.

The chain recombines TRBV11-2 with TRBJ1-1; D possibly corresponds to TRBD1 (6 bases). This CDR3 has 15 residues. V shed 3 bases and J shed 7 bases, with 18 bases lying between them. The V gene's germline CDR1 is SGHAT and CDR2 FQNNGV. The CDR3 region is CASSFALGGRDEAFF. In DNA, the CDR3 is TGTGCCAGCAGCTTTGCTTTGGGGGGGCGGGATGAAGCTTTCTTT.

The rearrangement joins TRBV30 to TRBJ2-1; D is perhaps TRBD1 (6 bases). The CDR3 has 14 amino acids. Per germline, CDR1 GTSNPN and CDR2 SVGIG (reference sequence). Trimming took off 0 bases at V and 7 bases at J, with 13 bases between the two ends. Here the CDR3 DNA reads TGTGCCTGGAGTGTAGGGACAAGGACGAATGAGCAGTTCTTC. Protein: CAWSVGTRTNEQFF. Together with reference TRBV30 and TRBJ2-1, the CDR3 gives the full variable domain: SQTIHQWPATLVQPVGSPLSLECTVEGTSNPNLYWYRQAAGRGLQLLFYSVGIGQISSEVPQNLSASRPQDRQFILSSKKLLLSDSGFYLCAWSVGTRTNEQFFGPGTRLTVL.

The rearrangement uses TRBV5-1 and TRBJ1-2; D perhaps matches TRBD1 (6 bases). V was shortened by 4 bases and J by 2 bases, with 12 bases between the two germline ends. The CDR3 covers 14 residues. Germline CDR1 reads SGHRS; CDR2 reads YFSETQ. CDR3 DNA sequence: TGCGCCAGCAGCCCGACAGGATTCAACTATGGCTACACCTTC. Protein sequence: CASSPTGFNYGYTF.

The chain links TRBV12-5 to TRBJ1-1; no clear D. CDR3 length equals 15 residues. V was trimmed by 0 bases and J by 1 base, leaving 9 bases between them. Per the germline V gene, CDR1 is LGHNT and CDR2 is FRNRAP. CDR3 DNA: TGTGCTAGTGGTTTGGTACTCGGTCCGAACACTGAAGCTTTCTTT. Translated, it gives CASGLVLGPNTEAFF.

This rearrangement joins TRBV6-5 to TRBJ2-5; 8 positions match TRBD1. Germline lookup yields CDR1 MNHEY and CDR2 SVGAGI. The CDR3 is 15 amino acids. V shed 2 bases, J shed 2 bases, and the junction held 4 bases outside the gene matches. CDR3: CASSYGNRGQETQYF. Written as DNA, the CDR3 is TGTGCCAGCAGTTACGGTAACAGGGGGCAAGAGACCCAGTACTTC.

This chain links TRBV5-1 with TRBJ2-7; 15 bases fit TRBD2. The CDR3 has 17 amino acids. In germline, CDR1 is SGHRS, CDR2 YFSETQ. Trimming removed 3 bases from V and 6 bases from J; junction bases left unmatched: 10. DNA of the CDR3: TGCGCCAGCAGCTCGCAAGGACTAGCGGGAGGGCCCCGCGAGCAGTACTTC. Residues: CASSSQGLAGGPREQYF.

The V and J genes are TRBV18 and TRBJ1-5, with 10 bases identical to TRBD1. Trimming cost V 2 bases and J 0 bases; bases outside gene matches: 10. CDR3 length equals 19 residues. CDR1 and CDR2 from the germline V gene are KGHSH and LQKENI. Written as DNA, the CDR3 is TGTGCCAGCTCACCATTAGGGACAGGGGTCCCTCATAGCAATCAGCCCCAGCATTTT. It codes for CASSPLGTGVPHSNQPQHF.

The chain has TRBV13 and TRBJ1-4; D may be TRBD1 (6 bases). Germline loops: CDR1 PRHDT, CDR2 FYEKMQ (reference sequence). CDR3 length: 15 amino acids. Trimming took 5 bases from V and 4 from J, leaving 14 bases between them. CDR3 DNA: TGTGCCAGCAGCCGCCGGGACATTATTAATGAAAAACTGTTTTTT. This gives the protein CASSRRDIINEKLFF.